The 26 T cell receptor beta chains in this list originate from one sample, sequenced in a study of OX40 agonist ivuxolimab in advanced cancers. Data came from immunoSEQ multiplex PCR; TCRdb stores just in-frame clones and leaves some out. The sample carries about 82,000 clones, 83% recorded once. Specimen: CD4+ or CD8+ T cells sorted from blood, collected in a trial of the OX40 agonist ivuxolimab. The receptors stem from an adult with an advanced solid tumor such as melanoma, head and neck, liver or kidney cancer.

The genes are TRBV5-6 and TRBJ2-1, with TRBD1 identical over 9 bases. The CDR3 covers 16 residues. V gave up 4 bases and J gave up 4 bases; unmatched junction bases: 9. Looked up from germline, CDR1 is SGHDT and CDR2 is YYEEEE. CDR3 DNA sequence: TGTGCCAGCAGCACAGGGACAGGGAGGGTGTACAATGAGCAGTTCTTC. This gives the protein CASSTGTGRVYNEQFF.

This clone was seen a single time. This chain uses TRBV7-2 with TRBJ2-7, with D possibly matching TRBD2 (5 bases). The CDR3 runs to 13 residues. With 4 bases removed from V and 7 bases from J, the gap between germline ends came to 14 bases. CDR1 is SGHTA, CDR2 FQGNSA, per germline. In DNA form, the CDR3 reads TGTGCCAGCAGCTCGGACTTGCAGTTGGAGCAGTACTTC. Amino acid sequence: CASSSDLQLEQYF.

This chain uses TRBV30 with TRBJ1-4; D perhaps matches TRBD1 (5 bases). There are 13 residues in the CDR3. Germline CDR1 reads GTSNPN; CDR2 reads SVGIG (reference sequence). The V end lost 3 bases, the J end lost 7 bases, and 12 bases lay between the germline ends. In nucleotides, the CDR3 is TGTGCCTGGAGCACCCGAACAGGTGAAAAACTGTTTTTT. Amino acids: CAWSTRTGEKLFF.

V and J are TRBV5-1 and TRBJ2-7; D possibly corresponds to TRBD1 (6 bases). Trimming pared 3 bases from V and 4 bases from J, leaving 14 bases between. The CDR3 runs to 14 residues. Germline assignment: CDR1 SGHRS and CDR2 YFSETQ. The CDR3 bases are TGCGCCAGCAGCTACACCCCTGGACAGTACGAGCAGTACTTC. It is translated as CASSYTPGQYEQYF.

The chain recombines TRBV14 with TRBJ1-1; TRBD1 is a possible D gene (6 bases). The germline gives CDR1 SGHDN, CDR2 FVKESK. The CDR3 is 13 amino acids. V was clipped by 5 bases and J by 1 base, with 8 bases between them. The CDR3 nucleotides read TGTGCCAGCAGCAGACAGGCGAACACTGAAGCTTTCTTT. Protein: CASSRQANTEAFF.

The chain couples TRBV7-2 to TRBJ2-6, with D unresolved. V shed 1 base and J shed 2 bases, with 6 bases lying between them. The CDR3 is made up of 15 amino acids. The V gene's germline CDR1 is SGHTA and CDR2 FQGNSA. CDR3 loop: CASSLEAAGANVLTF. DNA for the CDR3: TGTGCCAGCAGCTTAGAGGCAGCTGGGGCCAACGTCCTGACTTTC.

The genes are TRBV11-2 and TRBJ1-1, with D unresolved. Germline CDR1 is SGHAT and CDR2 is FQNNGV. Trimming left V 0 bases short and J 2 bases short, with 1 base between. CDR3 size: 12 residues. For the CDR3, the DNA is TGTGCCAGCAGCTTAGAAAACACTGAAGCTTTCTTT. Translating gives CASSLENTEAFF.

Only a few counts were recorded for this clone. The CDR3 loop is CASRWGDTIYF. CDR3 nucleotides: TGTGCCAGCAGATGGGGGGACACCATATATTTT. The chain uses TRBV6-5 and TRBJ1-3, with a tentative D call TRBD1 (5 bases). Germline lookup yields CDR1 MNHEY and CDR2 SVGAGI. Trimming cost V 6 bases and J 8 bases, with 8 bases left between them. The CDR3 is 11 amino acids.

The CDR3 loop reads CASSNGRAYEQYF. CDR3 sequence (DNA): TGTGCCAGTAGTAATGGCCGAGCCTACGAGCAGTACTTC. J is TRBJ2-7 and V is TRBV19, with unresolved D. Germline CDR1 LNHDA, CDR2 SQIVND (reference sequence). The CDR3 sequence is 13 residues long. V was clipped by 4 bases and J by 2 bases, with 9 bases between them.

This sequence joins TRBV6-1 and TRBJ1-1; no clear D gene. Germline V CDR1 and CDR2: MNHNS, SASEGT. V lost 4 bases, J lost 3 bases, and 21 bases lay in between. The CDR3 contains 17 residues. The CDR3 here is CASSVTPLGFLDTEAFF. DNA of the CDR3: TGTGCCAGCAGTGTGACCCCCCTAGGGTTTTTGGACACTGAAGCTTTCTTT.

V is TRBV30 and J is TRBJ1-1; D might be TRBD1 (6 bases). The CDR3 sequence is 14 residues long. CDR1 and CDR2 from the germline V gene are GTSNPN and SVGIG (reference sequence). V shed 5 bases and J shed 4 bases, with 17 bases lying between them. CDR3 residues: CAWVNRDRITEAFF. As DNA, the CDR3 is TGTGCCTGGGTCAACAGGGATCGGATCACTGAAGCTTTCTTT.

V gene TRBV4-3 combines with J gene TRBJ2-2; D is possibly TRBD2 (6 bases). This CDR3 is built from 16 residues. Trimming cost V 4 bases and J 5 bases, with 17 bases left between them. Germline CDR1 and CDR2: LGHNA and YSLEER. The DNA for the CDR3 is TGCGCCAGCAGCCTCGAGGCCTCCCGGGGGACCGGGGAGCTGTTTTTT. Translated, it gives CASSLEASRGTGELFF.

J is TRBJ2-5 and V is TRBV5-8; TRBD2 matches 7 bases. Germline CDR1 is SGHTS and CDR2 is YDEGEE. The CDR3 has 12 residues. Unmatched junction bases numbered 2, after V lost 6 bases and J lost 3 bases. CDR3 nucleotide sequence: TGTGCCAGCAAACGGGGGGAAGAGACCCAGTACTTC. It specifies CASKRGEETQYF.

The chain couples TRBV20-1 to TRBJ2-7; D remains ambiguous. Deletions cut 6 bases from V and 2 bases from J, with 8 bases between. CDR1 and CDR2 (germline): DFQATT, SNEGSKA (reference sequence). CDR3 length: 11 residues. CDR3 sequence reads: CSAGDTYEQYF. CDR3 sequence (DNA): TGCAGTGCAGGAGACACCTACGAGCAGTACTTC.

The DNA for the CDR3 is TGTGCCTGGACCACAGGGTCAACTAATGAAAAACTGTTTTTT. Translation: CAWTTGSTNEKLFF. V usage is TRBV30 and J usage is TRBJ1-4, with D possibly being TRBD1 (6 bases). V lost 4 bases to trimming and J lost 0 bases, with 9 bases between them. This CDR3 spans 14 amino acids. The germline V gene encodes CDR1 GTSNPN and CDR2 SVGIG (reference sequence). The whole variable domain, filled in from reference TRBV30 and TRBJ1-4, reads SQTIHQWPATLVQPVGSPLSLECTVEGTSNPNLYWYRQAAGRGLQLLFYSVGIGQISSEVPQNLSASRPQDRQFILSSKKLLLSDSGFYLCAWTTGSTNEKLFFGSGTQLSVL.

The chain joins TRBV2 to TRBJ2-2; no clear D gene. V was pared by 6 bases and J by 0 bases, with 8 bases between. The CDR3 is 14 residues long. The germline V gene has CDR1 SNHLY and CDR2 FYNNEI. The CDR3: CASRADANTGELFF. The CDR3 DNA reads TGTGCCAGCAGGGCCGACGCGAACACCGGGGAGCTGTTTTTT.

This clone was counted once. CDR3 in amino acids: CASSPRGTDEKLFF. CDR3 sequence (DNA): TGTGCCAGCTCACCCAGGGGAACGGACGAAAAACTGTTTTTT. The chain couples TRBV18 to TRBJ1-4, with D possibly TRBD1 on 6 matching bases. The V gene's germline CDR1 is KGHSH and CDR2 LQKENI. V lost 3 bases, J lost 8 bases, and 13 bases lay in between. The length of the CDR3 is 14 residues.

On this clone itself: The junction shows a germline mismatch at one end, possibly a read error. The chain combines TRBV27 with TRBJ2-7; 12 bases align to TRBD2. From germline, CDR1 is MNHEY and CDR2 SMNVEV (reference sequence). This CDR3 contains 9 residues. In DNA form, the CDR3 reads TGTGCCGGTCTAGCGGGGGGGATCTTC. Protein sequence: CAGLAGGIF.

V gene TRBV6-5 combines with J gene TRBJ1-1; 9 bases map to TRBD1. Germline assignment: CDR1 MNHEY and CDR2 SVGAGI. The junction had 13 bases not matched to a gene; V was cut back by 6 bases and J by 11 bases. CDR3 length: 14 residues. The CDR3 loop reads CASSPQGARVGAFF. The DNA for the CDR3 is TGTGCCAGCAGCCCACAGGGGGCCCGGGTCGGGGCTTTCTTT.

V gene TRBV25-1 combines with J gene TRBJ1-3, with D perhaps matching TRBD1 (5 bases). There are 15 residues in the CDR3. Germline CDR1 MGHDK, CDR2 SYGVNS. V was trimmed by 3 bases and J by 4 bases, leaving 13 bases between them. The CDR3 loop reads CASSDAGPRGNTIYF. CDR3 nucleotide sequence: TGTGCCAGCAGTGACGCAGGGCCCCGAGGAAACACCATATATTTT. The full variable domain, completed using reference TRBV25-1 and TRBJ1-3, is EADIYQTPRYLVIGTGKKITLECSQTMGHDKMYWYQQDPGMELHLIHYSYGVNSTEKGDLSSESTVSRIRTEHFPLTLESARPSHTSQYLCASSDAGPRGNTIYFGEGSWLTVV.

The chain uses TRBV4-1 and TRBJ2-7, with D possibly being TRBD1 (6 bases). The CDR3 is 14 residues long. V was cut by 3 bases and J by 0 bases, with 9 bases left in between. Germline V lookup: CDR1 MGHRA, CDR2 YSYEKL. In DNA form, the CDR3 reads TGCGCCAGCAGCCAGGGGGCAATCTCCTACGAGCAGTACTTC. It encodes CASSQGAISYEQYF.

The V and J genes are TRBV6-5 and TRBJ2-7, with D maybe TRBD2 (6 bases). Trimming took off 3 bases at V and 2 bases at J, with 14 bases between the two ends. This CDR3 has 15 residues. Looked up from germline, CDR1 is MNHEY and CDR2 is SVGAGI. The DNA of the CDR3 is TGTGCCAGCAGTTATAGCGGAACCAACACCTACGAGCAGTACTTC. Translation: CASSYSGTNTYEQYF.

The chain employs TRBV9 and TRBJ1-3; TRBD1 matches 7 bases. The CDR3 loop spans 15 amino acids. Unmatched junction bases numbered 4, after V lost 4 bases and J lost 0 bases. Germline loops: CDR1 SGDLS, CDR2 YYNGEE. CDR3 sequence reads: CASSPDRASGNTIYF. The CDR3 DNA is TGTGCCAGCAGCCCCGACAGGGCCTCTGGAAACACCATATATTTT. Complete variable domain (other parts from reference TRBV9 and TRBJ1-3): DSGVTQTPKHLITATGQRVTLRCSPRSGDLSVYWYQQSLDQGLQFLIQYYNGEERAKGNILERFSAQQFPDLHSELNLSSLELGDSALYFCASSPDRASGNTIYFGEGSWLTVV.

The chain combines TRBV7-8 with TRBJ2-2; 7 bases map to TRBD2. V trimming: 4 bases; J trimming: 6 bases; junction bases outside the gene matches: 11. Germline V lookup: CDR1 SGHVS, CDR2 FQNEAQ. The CDR3 sequence is 16 residues long. The CDR3 loop is CASSSTGTGGPGELFF. CDR3 nucleotide sequence: TGTGCCAGCAGCTCCACCGGGACGGGGGGACCCGGGGAGCTGTTTTTT.

This clone was observed once. The CDR3 protein is CASSDRTSGVSDTQYF. CDR3 sequence (DNA): TGTGCCAGCAGTGATCGGACTAGCGGGGTTTCAGATACGCAGTATTTT. The chain recombines TRBV25-1 with TRBJ2-3, with 12 bases lining up with TRBD2. The germline V gene has CDR1 MGHDK and CDR2 SYGVNS. The CDR3 runs 16 residues. Unmatched junction bases numbered 5, after V lost 3 bases and J lost 4 bases.

The V gene is TRBV4-1, the J gene TRBJ1-2, with a possible D match to TRBD1 (6 bases). This CDR3 has 13 amino acids. Trimming cost V 4 bases and J 8 bases, with 14 bases left between them. The germline V gene has CDR1 MGHRA and CDR2 YSYEKL. The CDR3 loop is CASSLPGDGGYTF. The CDR3 DNA follows: TGCGCCAGCAGCCTTCCAGGGGACGGCGGCTACACCTTC.